The rows below give T cell receptor beta chains drawn from one sample of a study of OX40 agonist ivuxolimab in advanced cancers. Sequencing was performed with immunoSEQ multiplex PCR; in TCRdb, only in-frame clones are kept and a portion is missing. Among 57,000 or so clones listed, 80% to 95% were seen once. The source material was CD4+ or CD8+ T cells sorted from blood, sampled in a trial of the OX40 agonist ivuxolimab. The receptor source for this set is an adult with an advanced solid tumor such as melanoma, head and neck, liver or kidney cancer. Each CDR3 is given with its conserved first and last residue. A D gene is named only where the DNA matches it firmly. Clone size is stated in some rows and not others, as once, few, many or a class when expanded.

abundance | j_gene | d_gene | v_gene | CDR3nt | CDR3aa
NA | TRBJ2-5 | NA | TRBV6-1 | TGTGCCAGCCACACGGACCCTCTACCCCCAGAGACCCAGTACTTC | CASHTDPLPPETQYF
NA | TRBJ2-5 | NA | TRBV16 | TGTGCCAGCAGCCGCCCCCGCGGGGTGAGGGAGACCCAGTACTTC | CASSRPRGVRETQYF
NA | TRBJ1-2 | TRBD1 | TRBV9 | TGTGCCAGCAGCCCACCGGGACAGATCTATGGCTACACCTTC | CASSPPGQIYGYTF
NA | TRBJ2-1 | NA | TRBV10-2 | TGCGCCAGCAGTGAAGGAGACTTCTCCTACAATGAGCAGTTCTTC | CASSEGDFSYNEQFF
NA | TRBJ1-1 | TRBD1 | TRBV30 | TGTGCCTGGAGTGCCCGGGACAGCTTTACCGCTTTCTTT | CAWSARDSFTAFF
once | TRBJ1-5 | NA | TRBV11-3 | TGTGCCAGCAGCTTAGATTCAGGGTTGGGCAATCAGCCCCAGCATTTT | CASSLDSGLGNQPQHF
NA | TRBJ2-7 | NA | TRBV5-1 | TGCGCCAGCAGCTTGGGCAACTCCTACGAGCAGTACTTC | CASSLGNSYEQYF
NA | TRBJ2-3 | TRBD2 | TRBV18 | TGTGCCAGCGAAAGGGAGCGGGGGACAGATACGCAGTATTTT | CASERERGTDTQYF
NA | TRBJ2-5 | TRBD1 | TRBV19 | TGTGCCAGTAGTACGGACAGGGGGTTGGGTACCCAGTACTTC | CASSTDRGLGTQYF
NA | TRBJ1-2 | TRBD1 | TRBV18 | TGTGCCAGCTCAGAGGGGGCTCTTAGGTATACCTATGGCTACACCTTC | CASSEGALRYTYGYTF
few | TRBJ2-3 | TRBD1 | TRBV18 | TGTGCCAGCTCACGGGACAGTCAGCGCACAGATACGCAGTATTTT | CASSRDSQRTDTQYF
NA | TRBJ1-2 | TRBD1 | TRBV29-1 | TGCAGCGTTGAGTTAACAGGGGGCGTTTGCACCTTC | CSVELTGGVCTF
NA | TRBJ1-5 | TRBD1 | TRBV6-6 | TGTGCCAGCAGTTTACCGGGACAGGGGGTCAATCAGCCCCAGCATTTT | CASSLPGQGVNQPQHF
NA | TRBJ2-1 | NA | TRBV30 | TGTGCCTGGAGTAGAGGCCCGTACAATGAGCAGTTCTTC | CAWSRGPYNEQFF
NA | TRBJ2-7 | NA | TRBV5-5 | TGTGCCAGCAGCCCGCTAAGGAGCGAGCAGTACTTC | CASSPLRSEQYF